These 20 T cell receptor beta chains share one sample of origin, sequenced in a study of cytomegalovirus exposure and HLA in healthy donors. PCR employed 60 Vbeta and 13 Jbeta primers. Data came from immunoSEQ multiplex PCR; TCRdb stores just in-frame clones and leaves some out. The sample records over 100,000 clones, almost 75% being singletons. Sequences were obtained from PBMCs. The receptor set was obtained from a man in his forties in good health and CMV-seronegative.

This clone came up a few times. V and J are TRBV4-2 and TRBJ1-2, with 7 bases fitting TRBD1. V lost 1 base to trimming and J lost 8 bases; unmatched junction nucleotides: 10. Per the germline V gene, CDR1 is LGHNA and CDR2 is YNFKEQ. The CDR3 spans 15 residues. The CDR3 region has the DNA TGTGCCAGCAGCCAAGCCGGTGGGACAGCGAGGGGCTACACCTTC. Amino acid sequence: CASSQAGGTARGYTF.

This clone counts as medium-sized. J is TRBJ1-4 and V is TRBV7-6; 11 positions match TRBD1. Losses at the gene ends were 0 bases for V and 12 bases for J; bases not matched to a gene: 0. This CDR3 is built from 13 residues. Germline values: CDR1 SGHVS, CDR2 FNYEAQ. CDR3 in amino acids: CASSLAGQGELFF. CDR3 nucleotides: TGTGCCAGCAGCTTAGCGGGACAGGGGGAACTGTTTTTT.

This chain links TRBV13 with TRBJ1-6; TRBD1 matches 10 bases. The germline V gene has CDR1 PRHDT and CDR2 FYEKMQ (reference sequence). This CDR3 comprises 21 residues. V shed 1 base and J 2 bases; nucleotides not matched to a gene: 14. The CDR3 spells CASSLARDRGGGGTYNSPLHF. The CDR3 DNA reads as TGTGCCAGCAGCTTAGCCCGGGACAGGGGAGGCGGAGGCACCTATAATTCACCCCTCCACTTT.

The chain carries TRBV11-3 and TRBJ1-4, with 7 positions matching TRBD1. Looked up from germline, CDR1 is SGHNT and CDR2 is YENEEA. The CDR3 runs to 16 residues. With V trimmed by 5 bases and J by 2 bases, 8 bases remained unmatched. The CDR3: CASSLDREPTNEKLFF. CDR3 nucleotide sequence: TGTGCCAGCAGCCTCGACAGGGAACCCACTAATGAAAAACTGTTTTTT.

Turning to this clone: The conserved final phenylalanine or tryptophan is absent from the CDR3, which likely points to a read error. Because the CDR3's place on the DNA is in doubt, the DNA is left out and the CDR3 is given as listed by TCRdb. The V call is TRBV29-1, the J call TRBJ2-7; the table's D call, TRBD1, was not checked against the DNA. The CDR3 totals 15 residues, both ends included. The germline V gene encodes CDR1 SQVTM and CDR2 ANQGSEA. CDR3 protein: CSVEVTLNRGRIETS.

The rearrangement links TRBV5-6 to TRBJ2-7; tentatively, D is TRBD2 (5 bases). The CDR3 spans 15 residues. CDR1 is SGHDT, CDR2 YYEEEE, per germline. With 4 bases removed from V and 5 bases from J, the gap between germline ends came to 19 bases. CDR3 amino acids: CASSRRLTTLNEQYF. CDR3 in DNA: TGTGCCAGCAGCCGGAGACTAACGACTCTCAACGAGCAGTACTTC.

This chain joins TRBV13 and TRBJ2-3, with TRBD1 matching 10 bases. The CDR3 is 14 amino acids. The J segment lost 3 bases and the V segment lost 11 bases, leaving 8 bases of the junction unmatched. The V gene's germline CDR1 is PRHDT and CDR2 FYEKMQ (reference sequence). Written as DNA, the CDR3 is TGTGCCGGAAACGGACAGGGGGTAACAGATACGCAGTATTTT. Its protein is CAGNGQGVTDTQYF.

This clone was counted only a few times. V usage is TRBV7-8 and J usage is TRBJ1-5; D unresolved. Germline V gene sequence: CDR1 SGHVS, CDR2 FQNEAQ. The CDR3 is 15 residues long. V lost 4 bases and J 4 bases, leaving 14 bases between the germline ends. The CDR3 sequence: CASSYYSSSNQPQHF. The CDR3 coding sequence is TGTGCCAGCAGCTACTATAGCAGTTCTAATCAGCCCCAGCATTTT.

The genes are TRBV28 and TRBJ1-5; 9 bases line up with TRBD1. Germline V gives CDR1 MDHEN, CDR2 SYDVKM. Trimming removed 11 bases from V and 7 bases from J; junction bases left unmatched: 9. The CDR3 loop spans 13 amino acids. This CDR3 is CALQGTGSQPQHF. The CDR3 nucleotides read TGTGCCCTACAGGGGACAGGGAGCCAGCCCCAGCATTTT. Drawing the rest from reference TRBV28 and TRBJ1-5, the complete variable domain is DVKVTQSSRYLVKRTGEKVFLECVQDMDHENMFWYRQDPGLGLRLIYFSYDVKMKEKGDIPEGYSVSREKKERFSLILESASTNQTSMYLCALQGTGSQPQHFGDGTRLSIL.

The chain carries TRBV6-1 and TRBJ1-6; no definite D call. CDR1 and CDR2 (germline): MNHNS, SASEGT. Trimming pared 5 bases from V and 6 bases from J, leaving 5 bases between. This CDR3 comprises 12 residues. CDR3 residues: CASSFSNSPLHF. For the CDR3, the DNA is TGTGCCAGCAGTTTCAGTAATTCACCCCTCCACTTT.

The genes are TRBV5-1 and TRBJ1-2, with D maybe TRBD1 (6 bases). The germline V gene encodes CDR1 SGHRS and CDR2 YFSETQ. The CDR3 is made up of 15 amino acids. V dropped 4 bases and J dropped 0 bases, with 13 bases sitting between them. The CDR3 region has the DNA TGCGCCAGCAGCCTGACAGGCCCCACTAACTATGGCTACACCTTC. Translated, it gives CASSLTGPTNYGYTF.

This chain uses TRBV4-3 with TRBJ2-7, with D tentatively TRBD2 (5 bases). The CDR3 extends over 16 amino acids. V was pared by 0 bases and J by 3 bases, with 15 bases between. The germline gives CDR1 LGHNA, CDR2 YSLEER. The CDR3 loop is CASSQDRGILGYEQYF. In nucleotides, the CDR3 is TGCGCCAGCAGCCAAGATCGAGGGATCCTTGGCTACGAGCAGTACTTC.

The J gene is TRBJ2-3, the V gene TRBV6-5; D possibly corresponds to TRBD1 (5 bases). The length of the CDR3 is 12 residues. Trimming shortened V by 0 bases and J by 8 bases, and 6 bases separated the two germline ends. The germline V gene encodes CDR1 MNHEY and CDR2 SVGAGI. In DNA, the CDR3 is TGTGCCAGCAGTTACTCTAGGGGTACGCAGTATTTT. This sequence encodes CASSYSRGTQYF.

The V call is TRBV4-3, the J call TRBJ1-4; 7 bases match TRBD1. The CDR3 sequence is 16 residues long. The germline CDR1 and CDR2 sequences are LGHNA and YSLEER. After removal of 0 bases from V and 3 bases from J, the junction contained 4 bases not matched to a gene. CDR3 bases: TGCGCCAGCAGCCAAGATCGCGGACAGGCTAATGAAAAACTGTTTTTT. It codes for CASSQDRGQANEKLFF.

CDR3 region: CASSQDEEGDDSGNTIYF. In DNA form, the CDR3 reads TGCGCCAGCAGCCAAGATGAGGAGGGCGATGACTCTGGAAACACCATATATTTT. The genes are TRBV4-3 and TRBJ1-3, with D unresolved. The ends were cut back, 0 bases at V and 0 bases at J, with 15 bases in the middle. Germline assignment: CDR1 LGHNA and CDR2 YSLEER. CDR3 length: 18 amino acids.

The rearrangement joins TRBV7-2 to TRBJ2-5, with 9 bases lining up with TRBD2. The CDR3 sequence is 14 residues long. Germline V gene data show CDR1 as SGHTA and CDR2 as FQGNSA. The CDR3, as DNA: TGTGCAAGCGGGAGGCGGGGGGGCCCGGAGACCCAGTACTTC. Translation: CASGRRGGPETQYF.

This chain uses TRBV9 with TRBJ2-3; D is possibly TRBD2 (5 bases). V was shortened by 2 bases and J by 0 bases, with 19 bases between the two germline ends. There are 18 residues in the CDR3. CDR1 and CDR2 from the germline V gene are SGDLS and YYNGEE. CDR3 in amino acids: CASSVGIAPATSTDTQYF. The CDR3 DNA reads TGTGCCAGCAGCGTCGGGATAGCGCCTGCTACTAGCACAGATACGCAGTATTTT.

V gene TRBV7-2 combines with J gene TRBJ2-1; D is undetermined. Germline V gene lookup returns CDR1 SGHTA and CDR2 FQGNSA. CDR3 length: 14 amino acids. The V end was cut by 7 bases, the J end by 4 bases, with 14 bases between. CDR3 sequence: CASILRLEYNEQFF. In nucleotides, the CDR3 is TGTGCCAGCATCCTCCGTTTGGAGTACAATGAGCAGTTCTTC.

This chain joins TRBV7-8 and TRBJ1-4, with D unclear. V was clipped by 5 bases and J by 7 bases, with 17 bases between them. This CDR3 is built from 15 residues. Germline CDR1 is SGHVS and CDR2 is FQNEAQ. CDR3: CASSARTFLPEKLFF. The CDR3 DNA reads as TGTGCCAGCAGCGCCCGGACTTTCCTTCCTGAAAAACTGTTTTTT.

The table lists this clone with a count of one. The V call is TRBV5-1, the J call TRBJ2-5; D might be TRBD1 (6 bases). Germline V gene sequence: CDR1 SGHRS, CDR2 YFSETQ. The germline V and J ends were trimmed by 0 bases and 2 bases, with 14 bases remaining between them. The CDR3 sequence is 16 residues long. The CDR3, as DNA: TGCGCCAGCAGCTTGGGTGCTTCGACAGGTCAAGAGACCCAGTACTTC. As protein: CASSLGASTGQETQYF.